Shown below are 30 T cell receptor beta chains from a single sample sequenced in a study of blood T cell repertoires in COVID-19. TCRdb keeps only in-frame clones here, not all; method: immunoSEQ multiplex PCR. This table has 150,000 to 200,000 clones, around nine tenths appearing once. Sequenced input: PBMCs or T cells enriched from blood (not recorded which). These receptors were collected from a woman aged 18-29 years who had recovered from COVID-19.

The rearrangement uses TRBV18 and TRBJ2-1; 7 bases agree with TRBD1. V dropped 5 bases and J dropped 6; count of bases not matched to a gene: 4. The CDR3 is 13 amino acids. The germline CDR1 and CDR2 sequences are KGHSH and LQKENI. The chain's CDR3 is CASSESGGNEQFF. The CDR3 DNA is TGTGCCAGCTCAGAGTCAGGGGGCAATGAGCAGTTCTTC.

CDR3 nucleotides: TGCGCCAGCAGCAACCCGGGACAGGGGAACTATGGCTACACCTTC. Amino acids: CASSNPGQGNYGYTF. V gene TRBV5-1 combines with J gene TRBJ1-2; TRBD1 aligns across 10 bases. This CDR3 is built from 15 residues. Germline V gives CDR1 SGHRS, CDR2 YFSETQ. V trimming: 4 bases; J trimming: 2 bases; junction bases outside the gene matches: 5. The complete variable domain, with remaining parts taken from reference TRBV5-1 and TRBJ1-2, reads KAGVTQTPRYLIKTRGQQVTLSCSPISGHRSVSWYQQTPGQGLQFLFEYFSETQRNKGNFPGRFSGRQFSNSRSEMNVSTLELGDSALYLCASSNPGQGNYGYTFGSGTRLTVV.

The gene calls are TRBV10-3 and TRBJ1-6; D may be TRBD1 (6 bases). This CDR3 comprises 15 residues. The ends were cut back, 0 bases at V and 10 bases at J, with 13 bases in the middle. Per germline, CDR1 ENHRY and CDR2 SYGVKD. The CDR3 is CAISESMGGPSPLHF. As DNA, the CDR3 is TGTGCCATCAGTGAGTCGATGGGGGGGCCCTCACCCCTCCACTTT.

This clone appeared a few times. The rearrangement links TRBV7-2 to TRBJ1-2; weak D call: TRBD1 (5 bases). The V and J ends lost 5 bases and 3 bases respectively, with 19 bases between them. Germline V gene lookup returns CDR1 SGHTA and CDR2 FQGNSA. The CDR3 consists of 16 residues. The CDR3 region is CASSPGTGDSHYGYTF. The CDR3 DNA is TGTGCCAGCAGCCCAGGGACGGGAGATTCGCACTATGGCTACACCTTC.

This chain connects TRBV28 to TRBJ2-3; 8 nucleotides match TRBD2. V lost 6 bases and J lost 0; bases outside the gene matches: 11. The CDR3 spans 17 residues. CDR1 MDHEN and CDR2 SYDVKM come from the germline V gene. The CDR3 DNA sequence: TGTGCCAGCAGCTCCAACGGACTAGCCTCTAGCACAGATACGCAGTATTTT. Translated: CASSSNGLASSTDTQYF.

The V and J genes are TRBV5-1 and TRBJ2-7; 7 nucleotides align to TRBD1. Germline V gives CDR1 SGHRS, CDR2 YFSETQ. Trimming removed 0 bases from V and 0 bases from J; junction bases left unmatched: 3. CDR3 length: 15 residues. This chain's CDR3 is CASSLETGSSYEQYF. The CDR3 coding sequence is TGCGCCAGCAGCTTGGAGACAGGGAGCTCCTACGAGCAGTACTTC.

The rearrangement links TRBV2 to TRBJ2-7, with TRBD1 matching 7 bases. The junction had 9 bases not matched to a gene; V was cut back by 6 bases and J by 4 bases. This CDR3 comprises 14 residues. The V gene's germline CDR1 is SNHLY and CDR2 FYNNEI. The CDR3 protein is CASRSKGARYEQYF. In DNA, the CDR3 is TGTGCCAGCAGATCTAAGGGGGCCCGGTACGAGCAGTACTTC.

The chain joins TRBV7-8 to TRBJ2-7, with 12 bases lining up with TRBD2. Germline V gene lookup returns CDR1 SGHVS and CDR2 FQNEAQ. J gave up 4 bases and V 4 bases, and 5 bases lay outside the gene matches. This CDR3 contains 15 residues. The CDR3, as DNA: TGTGCCAGCAGCTATGCTGGACTAGCGGGGTACGAGCAGTACTTC. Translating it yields CASSYAGLAGYEQYF.

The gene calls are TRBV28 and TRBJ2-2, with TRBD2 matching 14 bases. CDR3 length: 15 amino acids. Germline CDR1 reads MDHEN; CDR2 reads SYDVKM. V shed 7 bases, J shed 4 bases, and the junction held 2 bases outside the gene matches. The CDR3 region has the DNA TGTGCCAGCAAGGGACTAGCGGGAGTCACCGGGGAGCTGTTTTTT. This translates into CASKGLAGVTGELFF. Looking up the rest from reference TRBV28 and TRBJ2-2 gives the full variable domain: DVKVTQSSRYLVKRTGEKVFLECVQDMDHENMFWYRQDPGLGLRLIYFSYDVKMKEKGDIPEGYSVSREKKERFSLILESASTNQTSMYLCASKGLAGVTGELFFGEGSRLTVL.

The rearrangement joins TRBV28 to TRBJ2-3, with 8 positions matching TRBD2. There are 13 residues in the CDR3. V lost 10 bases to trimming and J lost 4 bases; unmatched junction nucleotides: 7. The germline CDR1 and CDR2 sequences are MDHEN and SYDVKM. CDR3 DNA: TGTGCCATTGGGACTAGAAGCCCAGATACGCAGTATTTT. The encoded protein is CAIGTRSPDTQYF.

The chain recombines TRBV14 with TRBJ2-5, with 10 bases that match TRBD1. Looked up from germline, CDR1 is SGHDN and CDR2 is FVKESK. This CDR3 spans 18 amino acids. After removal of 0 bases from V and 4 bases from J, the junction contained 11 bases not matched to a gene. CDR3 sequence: CASSQEATGGRHRETQYF. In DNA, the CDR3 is TGTGCCAGCAGCCAAGAGGCGACAGGGGGCAGGCATAGAGAGACCCAGTACTTC.

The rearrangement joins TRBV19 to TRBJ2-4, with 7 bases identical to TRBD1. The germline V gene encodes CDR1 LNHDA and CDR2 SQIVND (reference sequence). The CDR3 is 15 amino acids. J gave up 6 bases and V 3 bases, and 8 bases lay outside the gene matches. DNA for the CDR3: TGTGCCAGTAGTATTAGTCTCGGGGACAGAAACATTCAGTACTTC. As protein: CASSISLGDRNIQYF.

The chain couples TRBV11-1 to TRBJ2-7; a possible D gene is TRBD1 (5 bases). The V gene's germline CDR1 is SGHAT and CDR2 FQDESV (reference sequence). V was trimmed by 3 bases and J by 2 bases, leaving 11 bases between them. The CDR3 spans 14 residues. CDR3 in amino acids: CASSFVRGPYEQYF. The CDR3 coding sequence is TGTGCCAGCAGCTTCGTTAGGGGCCCCTACGAGCAGTACTTC.

In DNA form, the CDR3 reads TGTGCCAGCAGCTTAGCGGATTCCTACGAGCAGTACTTC. Residues: CASSLADSYEQYF. The chain couples TRBV7-3 to TRBJ2-7; D ambiguous. Germline assignment: CDR1 SGHTA and CDR2 FQGTGA. The CDR3 sequence is 13 residues long. The V gene lost 2 bases and the J gene lost 1 base, with 6 bases spanning the gap. The complete variable domain, with remaining parts taken from reference TRBV7-3 and TRBJ2-7, reads GAGVSQTPSNKVTEKGKYVELRCDPISGHTALYWYRQSLGQGPEFLIYFQGTGAADDSGLPNDRFFAVRPEGSVSTLKIQRTERGDSAVYLCASSLADSYEQYFGPGTRLTVT.

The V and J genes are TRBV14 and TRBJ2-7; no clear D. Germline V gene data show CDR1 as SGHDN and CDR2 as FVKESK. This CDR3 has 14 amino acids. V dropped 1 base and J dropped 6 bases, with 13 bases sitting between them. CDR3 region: CASSQGLAFSEQYF. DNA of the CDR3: TGTGCCAGCAGCCAAGGGTTAGCCTTCTCCGAGCAGTACTTC.

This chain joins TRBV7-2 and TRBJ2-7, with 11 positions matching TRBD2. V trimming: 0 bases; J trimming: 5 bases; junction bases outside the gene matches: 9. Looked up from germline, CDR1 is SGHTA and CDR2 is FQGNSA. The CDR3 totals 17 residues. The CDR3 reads CASSLAPLAGVRDEQYF. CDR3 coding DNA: TGTGCCAGCAGCTTAGCGCCACTAGCGGGAGTTCGGGACGAGCAGTACTTC.

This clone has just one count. Written as DNA, the CDR3 is TGTGCCAGCACCCCTCACAGAAACCCACAAGAGACCCAGTACTTC. Translating gives CASTPHRNPQETQYF. The chain is built from TRBV27 and TRBJ2-5, with unresolved D. V lost 7 bases and J 2 bases, leaving 17 bases between the germline ends. Looked up from germline, CDR1 is MNHEY and CDR2 is SMNVEV (reference sequence). The CDR3 consists of 15 residues.

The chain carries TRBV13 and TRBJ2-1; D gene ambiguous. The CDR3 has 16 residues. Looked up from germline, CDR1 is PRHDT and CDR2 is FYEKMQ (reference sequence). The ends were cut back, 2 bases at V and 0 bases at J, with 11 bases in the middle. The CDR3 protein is CASSLTRLSSYNEQFF. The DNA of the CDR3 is TGTGCCAGCAGCTTAACCCGCCTTAGCTCCTACAATGAGCAGTTCTTC.

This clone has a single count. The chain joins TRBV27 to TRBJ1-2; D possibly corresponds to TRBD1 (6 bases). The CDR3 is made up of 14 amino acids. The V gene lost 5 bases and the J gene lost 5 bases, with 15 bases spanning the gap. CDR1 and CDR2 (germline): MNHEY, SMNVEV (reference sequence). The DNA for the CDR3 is TGTGCCAGCAGTCGTCAGACAGGCTTATATGGCTACACCTTC. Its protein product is CASSRQTGLYGYTF.

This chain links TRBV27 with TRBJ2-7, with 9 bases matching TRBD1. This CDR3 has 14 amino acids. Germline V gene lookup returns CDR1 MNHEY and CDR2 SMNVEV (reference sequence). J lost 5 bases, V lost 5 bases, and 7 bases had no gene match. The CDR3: CASSPGDRVHEQYF. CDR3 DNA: TGTGCCAGCAGTCCGGGGGACAGGGTCCACGAGCAGTACTTC.

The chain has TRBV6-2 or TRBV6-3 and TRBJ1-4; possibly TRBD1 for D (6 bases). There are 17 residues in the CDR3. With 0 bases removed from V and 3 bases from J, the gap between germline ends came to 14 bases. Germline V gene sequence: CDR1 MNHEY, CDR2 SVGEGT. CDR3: CASSYSARGPANEKLFF. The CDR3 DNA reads TGTGCCAGCAGTTACTCGGCCAGGGGTCCGGCTAATGAAAAACTGTTTTTT.

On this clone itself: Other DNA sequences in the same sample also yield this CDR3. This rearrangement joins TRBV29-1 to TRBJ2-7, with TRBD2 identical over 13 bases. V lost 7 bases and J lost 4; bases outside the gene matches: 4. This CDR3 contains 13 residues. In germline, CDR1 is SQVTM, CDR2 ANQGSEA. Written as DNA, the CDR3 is TGCAGCGCCAGGACTAGCGGGAGTTACGAGCAGTACTTC. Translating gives CSARTSGSYEQYF.

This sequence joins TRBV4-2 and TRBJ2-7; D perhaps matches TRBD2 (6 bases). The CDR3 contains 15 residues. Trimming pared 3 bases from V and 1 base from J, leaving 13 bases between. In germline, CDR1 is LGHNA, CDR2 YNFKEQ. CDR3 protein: CASSQGGLPSYEQYF. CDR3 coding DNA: TGTGCCAGCAGCCAGGGGGGACTCCCTTCCTACGAGCAGTACTTC.

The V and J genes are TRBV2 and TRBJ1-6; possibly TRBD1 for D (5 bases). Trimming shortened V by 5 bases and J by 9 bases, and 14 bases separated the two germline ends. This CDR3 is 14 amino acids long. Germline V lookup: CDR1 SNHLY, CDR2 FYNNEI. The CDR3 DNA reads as TGTGCCAGCAGTTTCACAGGAAGAGGTTCACCCCTCCACTTT. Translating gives CASSFTGRGSPLHF. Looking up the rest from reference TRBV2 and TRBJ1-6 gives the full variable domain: EPEVTQTPSHQVTQMGQEVILRCVPISNHLYFYWYRQILGQKVEFLVSFYNNEISEKSEIFDDQFSVERPDGSNFTLKIRSTKLEDSAMYFCASSFTGRGSPLHFGNGTRLTVT.

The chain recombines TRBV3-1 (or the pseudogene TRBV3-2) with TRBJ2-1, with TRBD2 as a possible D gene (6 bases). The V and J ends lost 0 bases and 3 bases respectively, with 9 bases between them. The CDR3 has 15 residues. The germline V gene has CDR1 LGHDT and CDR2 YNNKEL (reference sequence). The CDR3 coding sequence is TGTGCCAGCAGCCAAGATCCGGGAGTCTACAATGAGCAGTTCTTC. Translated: CASSQDPGVYNEQFF.

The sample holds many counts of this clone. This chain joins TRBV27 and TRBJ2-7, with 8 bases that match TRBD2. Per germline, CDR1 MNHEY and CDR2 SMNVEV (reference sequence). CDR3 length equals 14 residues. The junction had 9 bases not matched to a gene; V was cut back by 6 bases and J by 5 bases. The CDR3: CASRSSGTLHEQYF. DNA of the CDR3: TGTGCCAGCAGGAGTAGCGGGACCCTCCACGAGCAGTACTTC.

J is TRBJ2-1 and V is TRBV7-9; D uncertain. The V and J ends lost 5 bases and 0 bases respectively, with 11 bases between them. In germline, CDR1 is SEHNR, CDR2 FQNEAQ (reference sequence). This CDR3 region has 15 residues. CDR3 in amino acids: CASSVRSLSYNEQFF. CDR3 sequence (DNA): TGTGCCAGCAGCGTAAGGAGCCTCTCCTACAATGAGCAGTTCTTC.

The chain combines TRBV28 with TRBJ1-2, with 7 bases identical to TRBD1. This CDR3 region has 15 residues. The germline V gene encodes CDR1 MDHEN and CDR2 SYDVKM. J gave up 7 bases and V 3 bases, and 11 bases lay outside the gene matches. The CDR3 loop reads CASSFRGARLSGYTF. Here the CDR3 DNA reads TGTGCCAGCAGTTTCAGGGGGGCGCGATTAAGTGGCTACACCTTC.

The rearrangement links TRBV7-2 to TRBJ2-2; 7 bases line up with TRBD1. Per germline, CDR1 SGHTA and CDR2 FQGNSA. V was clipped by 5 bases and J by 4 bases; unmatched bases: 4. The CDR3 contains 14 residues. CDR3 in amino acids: CASSPGQVTGELFF. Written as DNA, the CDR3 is TGTGCCAGCAGCCCCGGACAGGTCACCGGGGAGCTGTTTTTT. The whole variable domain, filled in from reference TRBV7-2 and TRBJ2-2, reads GAGVSQSPSNKVTEKGKDVELRCDPISGHTALYWYRQSLGQGLEFLIYFQGNSAPDKSGLPSDRFSAERTGGSVSTLTIQRTQQEDSAVYLCASSPGQVTGELFFGEGSRLTVL.

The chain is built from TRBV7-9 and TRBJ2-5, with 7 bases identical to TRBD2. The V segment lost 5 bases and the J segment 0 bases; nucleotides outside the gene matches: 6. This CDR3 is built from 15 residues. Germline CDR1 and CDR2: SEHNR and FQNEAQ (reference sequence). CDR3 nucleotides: TGTGCCAGCAGCGCTAGCGGCCTGTACCAAGAGACCCAGTACTTC. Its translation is CASSASGLYQETQYF.